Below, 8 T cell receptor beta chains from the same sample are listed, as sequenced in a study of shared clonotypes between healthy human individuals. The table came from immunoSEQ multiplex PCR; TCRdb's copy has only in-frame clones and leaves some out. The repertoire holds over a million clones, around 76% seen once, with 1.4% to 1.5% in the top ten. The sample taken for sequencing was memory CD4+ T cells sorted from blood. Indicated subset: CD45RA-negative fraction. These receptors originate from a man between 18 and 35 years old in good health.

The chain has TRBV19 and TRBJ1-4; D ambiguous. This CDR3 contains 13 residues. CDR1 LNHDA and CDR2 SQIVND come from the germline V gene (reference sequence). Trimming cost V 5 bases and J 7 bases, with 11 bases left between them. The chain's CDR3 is CASSAPPSEKLFF. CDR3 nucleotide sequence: TGTGCCAGTAGTGCTCCACCCAGTGAAAAACTGTTTTTT.

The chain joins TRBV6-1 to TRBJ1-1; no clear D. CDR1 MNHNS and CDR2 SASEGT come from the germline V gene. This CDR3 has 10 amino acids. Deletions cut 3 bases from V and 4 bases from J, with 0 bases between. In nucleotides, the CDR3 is TGTGCCAGCAGTGACACTGAAGCTTTCTTT. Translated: CASSDTEAFF.

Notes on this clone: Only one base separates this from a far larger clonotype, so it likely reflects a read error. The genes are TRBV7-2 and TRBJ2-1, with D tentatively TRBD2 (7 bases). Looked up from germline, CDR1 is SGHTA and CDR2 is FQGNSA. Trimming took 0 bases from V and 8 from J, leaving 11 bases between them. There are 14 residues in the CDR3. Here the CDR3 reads CASSLAGGPDEQFF. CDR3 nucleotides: TGTGCCAGCAGCTTAGCGGGGGGGCCCGATGAGCAGTTCTTC.

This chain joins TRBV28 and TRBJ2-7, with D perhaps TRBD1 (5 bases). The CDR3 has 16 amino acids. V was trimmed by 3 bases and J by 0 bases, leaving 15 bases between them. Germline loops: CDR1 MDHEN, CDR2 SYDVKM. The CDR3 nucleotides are TGTGCCAGCAGTTTTCTAAATTTACAGGACTCCTACGAGCAGTACTTC. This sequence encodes CASSFLNLQDSYEQYF.

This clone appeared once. The CDR3 loop is CASSEAGNTEAFF. For the CDR3, the DNA is TGTGCCAGCAGCGAGGCGGGGAACACTGAAGCTTTCTTT. V usage is TRBV7-3 and J usage is TRBJ1-1; D gene ambiguous. This CDR3 is 13 amino acids long. V was cut by 5 bases and J by 1 base, with 8 bases left in between. Germline V gives CDR1 SGHTA, CDR2 FQGTGA.

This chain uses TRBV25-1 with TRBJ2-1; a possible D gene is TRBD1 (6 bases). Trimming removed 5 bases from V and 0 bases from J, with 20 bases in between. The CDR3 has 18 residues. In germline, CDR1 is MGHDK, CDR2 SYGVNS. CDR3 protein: CASSFTQGRRSSYNEQFF. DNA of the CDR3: TGTGCCAGCAGTTTCACACAGGGACGGAGGAGCTCCTACAATGAGCAGTTCTTC.

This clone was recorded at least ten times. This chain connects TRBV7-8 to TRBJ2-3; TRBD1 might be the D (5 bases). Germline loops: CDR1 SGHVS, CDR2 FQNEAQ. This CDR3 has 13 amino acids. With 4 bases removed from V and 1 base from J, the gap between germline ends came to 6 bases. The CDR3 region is CASSWGGTDTQYF. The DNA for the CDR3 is TGTGCCAGCAGCTGGGGCGGCACAGATACGCAGTATTTT.

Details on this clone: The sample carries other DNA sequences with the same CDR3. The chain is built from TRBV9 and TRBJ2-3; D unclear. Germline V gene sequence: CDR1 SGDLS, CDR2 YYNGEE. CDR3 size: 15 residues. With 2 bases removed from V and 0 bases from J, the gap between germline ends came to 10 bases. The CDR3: CASSVTRLSTDTQYF. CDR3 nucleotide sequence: TGTGCCAGCAGCGTGACCCGTTTGAGCACAGATACGCAGTATTTT.